A selection of T cell receptor beta chains follows, all from one sample in a study of vaccination effects on CD4 cells after COVID-19. Assay used: immunoSEQ multiplex PCR; TCRdb lists only in-frame clones, some missing. The data show about 74,000 clones, 60% to 80% seen once. The antigens of these receptors remain unknown. The input for sequencing was CD4+ T cells from PBMCs cultured without peptide, taken before COVID-19 vaccination. These receptors all come from a human donor who received a COVID-19 vaccine. CDR3s include the opening cysteine and the closing phenylalanine or tryptophan. The D gene is left open where the match is weak. Only part of the rows carry a size: once, few, many, or a class if the clone is expanded.

abundance: few
d_gene: .
v_gene: TRBV7-3
j_gene: TRBJ1-1
CDR3aa: CASSSSSVGEAFF
CDR3nt: TGTGCCAGCAGCTCATCTTCGGTTGGTGAAGCTTTCTTT

abundance: .
d_gene: .
v_gene: TRBV9
j_gene: TRBJ1-2
CDR3aa: CASSSRGGYTF
CDR3nt: TGTGCCAGCAGTTCTCGGGGCGGCTACACCTTC

abundance: .
d_gene: .
v_gene: TRBV18
j_gene: TRBJ1-3
CDR3aa: CASSPQTSGGGGNTIYF
CDR3nt: TGTGCCAGCTCACCACAGACATCGGGAGGAGGTGGAAACACCATATATTTT

abundance: .
d_gene: .
v_gene: TRBV10-2
j_gene: TRBJ1-3
CDR3aa: CASTWDSGNTIYF
CDR3nt: TGCGCCAGCACTTGGGACTCTGGAAACACCATATATTTT

abundance: .
d_gene: .
v_gene: TRBV7-3
j_gene: TRBJ2-6
CDR3aa: CASSLTFSSGANVLTF
CDR3nt: TGTGCCAGCAGCTTAACTTTCAGCTCTGGGGCCAACGTCCTGACTTTC

abundance: .
d_gene: .
v_gene: TRBV5-1
j_gene: TRBJ2-6
CDR3aa: CASSHTRSGANVLTF
CDR3nt: TGCGCCAGCAGCCATACCCGCTCTGGGGCCAACGTCCTGACTTTC

abundance: .
d_gene: TRBD2
v_gene: TRBV6-5
j_gene: TRBJ2-3
CDR3aa: CASDERRGGDTQYF
CDR3nt: TGTGCCAGCGACGAACGGCGGGGGGGTGATACGCAGTATTTT

abundance: .
d_gene: TRBD1
v_gene: TRBV29-1
j_gene: TRBJ2-5
CDR3aa: CSARQGRLGETQYF
CDR3nt: TGCAGCGCCCGACAGGGGCGCCTCGGGGAGACCCAGTACTTC

abundance: .
d_gene: .
v_gene: TRBV30
j_gene: TRBJ1-2
CDR3aa: CARRANYGYTF
CDR3nt: TGTGCCAGGAGGGCGAACTATGGCTACACCTTC

abundance: .
d_gene: .
v_gene: TRBV24-1
j_gene: TRBJ2-1
CDR3aa: CATSDLRGGIYNEQFF
CDR3nt: TGTGCCACCAGTGATTTGAGGGGTGGCATCTACAATGAGCAGTTCTTC

abundance: .
d_gene: .
v_gene: TRBV2
j_gene: TRBJ1-2
CDR3aa: CASSDRTLGLHYGYTF
CDR3nt: TGTGCCAGCAGTGACAGAACGCTGGGGTTACACTATGGCTACACCTTC